The 4 T cell receptor beta chains in this list originate from one sample, sequenced in a study of CD8+ T cells in alopecia areata. Extracted from the samples, RNA was reverse transcribed into cDNA to serve as the sequencing template. Profiling relied on immunoSEQ multiplex PCR, and the TCRdb table lists in-frame clones only, not all of them. This table has over 14,000 clones, 50% to 60% appearing once. Sorting of CD4+ cells into CD25+CD127- cells was performed for a handful of patients. The source material was CD4+ Tregs sorted from blood. These TCRs come from a human donor with alopecia areata.

This chain uses TRBV6-6 with TRBJ2-5; D is perhaps TRBD1 (6 bases). The CDR3 is 15 residues long. Trimming stripped 6 bases from V and 3 bases from J, with 17 bases between. Germline V gene data show CDR1 as MNHNY and CDR2 as SVGAGI (reference sequence). The CDR3 protein is CASSEPGTFKETQYF. CDR3 sequence (DNA): TGTGCCAGCAGCGAACCCGGGACATTCAAAGAGACCCAGTACTTC.

This clone was detected only once. The chain combines TRBV14 with TRBJ2-5, with D perhaps matching TRBD1 (6 bases). CDR3 size: 16 residues. Between the trimmed V and J ends, which lost 3 bases and 3 bases, there was a span of 17 bases. Germline V gene lookup returns CDR1 SGHDN and CDR2 FVKESK. The chain's CDR3 is CASSQKPSQGEETQYF. CDR3 DNA sequence: TGTGCCAGCAGCCAGAAACCTTCACAGGGCGAAGAGACCCAGTACTTC.

The chain couples TRBV5-1 to TRBJ2-7; TRBD1 agrees at 7 bases. The CDR3 is made up of 13 amino acids. Per germline, CDR1 SGHRS and CDR2 YFSETQ. With 4 bases clipped from V and 2 bases from J, the junction kept 3 bases outside the gene matches. The CDR3 sequence is CASSPGTAYEQYF. CDR3 in DNA: TGCGCCAGCAGCCCAGGGACAGCCTACGAGCAGTACTTC.

The V gene is TRBV10-3, the J gene TRBJ1-2; possible D gene TRBD1, 5 bases. Trimming pared 3 bases from V and 7 bases from J, leaving 12 bases between. Germline V lookup: CDR1 ENHRY, CDR2 SYGVKD. There are 13 residues in the CDR3. CDR3 sequence (DNA): TGTGCCATCAGTGAATCCGGGACCTTTGGCTACACCTTC. It codes for CAISESGTFGYTF.